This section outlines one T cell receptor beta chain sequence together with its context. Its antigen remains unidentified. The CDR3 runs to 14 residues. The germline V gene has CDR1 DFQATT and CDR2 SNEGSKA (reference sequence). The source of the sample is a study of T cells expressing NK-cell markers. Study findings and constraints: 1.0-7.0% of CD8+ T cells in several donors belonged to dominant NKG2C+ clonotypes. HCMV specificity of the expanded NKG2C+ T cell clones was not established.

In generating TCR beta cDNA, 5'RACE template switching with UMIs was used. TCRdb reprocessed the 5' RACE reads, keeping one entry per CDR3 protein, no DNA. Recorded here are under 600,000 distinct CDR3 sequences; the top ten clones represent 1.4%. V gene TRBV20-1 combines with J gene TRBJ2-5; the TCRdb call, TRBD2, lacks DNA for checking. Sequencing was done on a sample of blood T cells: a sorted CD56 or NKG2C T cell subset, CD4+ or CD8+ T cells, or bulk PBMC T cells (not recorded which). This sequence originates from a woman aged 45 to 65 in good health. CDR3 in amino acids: CSASRGAGGETQYF.